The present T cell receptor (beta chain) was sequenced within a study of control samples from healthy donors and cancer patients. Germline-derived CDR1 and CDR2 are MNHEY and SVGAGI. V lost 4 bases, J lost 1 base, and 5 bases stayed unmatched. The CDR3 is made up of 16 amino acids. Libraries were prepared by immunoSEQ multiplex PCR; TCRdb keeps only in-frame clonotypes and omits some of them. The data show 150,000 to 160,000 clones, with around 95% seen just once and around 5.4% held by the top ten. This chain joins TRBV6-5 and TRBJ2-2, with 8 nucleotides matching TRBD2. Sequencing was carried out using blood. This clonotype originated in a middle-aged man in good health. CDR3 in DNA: TGTGCCAGCAGTTCATTCAGCGGGGGGAACACCGGGGAGCTGTTTTTT. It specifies CASSSFSGGNTGELFF.